This TCR beta chain was identified during a study of blood T cell repertoires in COVID-19. Germline trimming cut 4 bases from V and 16 bases from J; bases unmatched to any gene: 7. CDR3 size: 11 residues. The V gene's germline CDR1 is LGHNT and CDR2 FRNRAP. The data were produced by immunoSEQ multiplex PCR, yet TCRdb's version contains in-frame clones alone and is incomplete. This sample has 210,000 or so clones, with about nine tenths found just once. This chain joins TRBV12-5 and TRBJ1-5; 7 bases line up with TRBD1. This TCR derives from a woman in her forties or fifties with acute or convalescent COVID-19. The sample was peripheral blood. This CDR3 reads CASGWTGPKHF. CDR3 bases: TGTGCTAGTGGTTGGACAGGTCCCAAACATTTT.